This T cell receptor (beta chain) was found in a study of blood T cell repertoires in COVID-19. Study in general: Material from acute and convalescent COVID-19 was sourced from the United States, Italy and Spain. T cells, B-cell-depleted T cells, or PBMCs supplied cDNA or gDNA.

As handled by the study authors: Estimates of nucleated cell counts were drawn from the amplification of reference gene primers. Profiling relied on immunoSEQ multiplex PCR, and the TCRdb table lists in-frame clones only, not all of them. From that table come the V and J calls and clone size; the DNA was used to work out D and trimming. The data show roughly 260,000 clones, more than 85% seen once. The V end was cut by 6 bases, the J end by 0 bases, with 12 bases between. The CDR3 runs 14 residues. Germline CDR1 and CDR2: ENHRY and SYGVKD. The sample was peripheral blood. This clonotype originated in a person under 35 with COVID-19, enrolled during active disease. This sequence joins TRBV10-3 and TRBJ2-7; a possible D gene is TRBD2 (5 bases). CDR3 nucleotide sequence: TGTGCCATCAGGACGGACGGAGGCTCCTACGAGCAGTACTTC. Residues: CAIRTDGGSYEQYF.